The source of this T cell receptor beta chain is a study of human T cells and chemical hapten exposure. MiXCR was run by TCRdb on the RACE reads, yielding one entry per CDR3 protein. The sample includes 85,000 to 90,000 distinct CDR3 sequences, about 8.9% of them seen just once. Germline V CDR1 and CDR2: MDHEN, SYDVKM. The CDR3 contains 11 residues. V shed 3 bases and J shed 6 bases, with 6 bases lying between them. Time point given: pre-sensitization, week 0. As for treatment: therapeutic diphenylcyclopropenone sensitization with weekly scalp DPC. This clonotype was counted many times. The chain employs TRBV28 and TRBJ2-7; D not certain. The input for sequencing was whole blood, taken in connection with sensitization to the hapten diphenylcyclopropenone (DPC). The sequence was collected from a woman between 40 and 50 years old with alopecia areata. Some clones in this sample may be carry-over from other donors' samples. The CDR3 coding sequence is TGTGCCAGCAGTTTGAGGAGCGAGCAGTACTTC. It codes for CASSLRSEQYF.